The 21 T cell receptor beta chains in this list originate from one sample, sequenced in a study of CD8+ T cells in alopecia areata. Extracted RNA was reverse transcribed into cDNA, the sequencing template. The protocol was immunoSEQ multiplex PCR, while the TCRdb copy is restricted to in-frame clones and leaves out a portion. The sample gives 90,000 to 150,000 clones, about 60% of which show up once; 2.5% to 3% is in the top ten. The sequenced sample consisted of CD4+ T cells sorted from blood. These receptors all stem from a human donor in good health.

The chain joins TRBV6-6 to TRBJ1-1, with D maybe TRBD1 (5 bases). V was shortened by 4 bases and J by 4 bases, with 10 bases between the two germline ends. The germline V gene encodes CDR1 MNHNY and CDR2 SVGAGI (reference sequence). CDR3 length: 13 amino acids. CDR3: CASSSPGGTEAFF. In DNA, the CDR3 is TGTGCCAGCAGTTCCCCCGGGGGCACTGAAGCTTTCTTT.

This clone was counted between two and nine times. DNA for the CDR3: TGCGCCAGCAGCCTCAATCCACAGGGCTCCTCTGGAAACACCATATATTTT. The encoded protein is CASSLNPQGSSGNTIYF. The V call is TRBV4-1, the J call TRBJ1-3; a possible D gene is TRBD1 (6 bases). This CDR3 contains 17 residues. Trimming removed 4 bases at V and 0 bases at J, with 16 bases between. Germline V lookup: CDR1 MGHRA, CDR2 YSYEKL.

The CDR3 sequence: CASSSTRQALEGEQFF. The CDR3 DNA follows: TGTGCCAGCAGCTCGACCCGACAGGCCCTAGAGGGTGAGCAGTTCTTC. The rearrangement joins TRBV7-6 to TRBJ2-1; possibly TRBD1 for D (6 bases). This CDR3 spans 16 amino acids. V was shortened by 4 bases and J by 9 bases, with 22 bases between the two germline ends. The germline V gene has CDR1 SGHVS and CDR2 FNYEAQ.

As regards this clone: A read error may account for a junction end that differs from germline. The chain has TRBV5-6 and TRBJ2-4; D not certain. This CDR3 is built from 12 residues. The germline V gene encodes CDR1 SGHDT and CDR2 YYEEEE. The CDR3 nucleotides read TGTGCCAGCAGCTTGGTTTATGGGCCAGCGAACTTC. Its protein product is CASSLVYGPANF.

For the CDR3, the DNA is TGTGCCTGGAGATGGGGACAGGAACACACTGAAGCTTTCTTT. Its protein product is CAWRWGQEHTEAFF. The chain couples TRBV30 to TRBJ1-1; TRBD1 agrees at 8 bases. This CDR3 is built from 14 residues. CDR1 and CDR2 from the germline V gene are GTSNPN and SVGIG (reference sequence). V dropped 3 bases and J dropped 3; count of bases not matched to a gene: 6.

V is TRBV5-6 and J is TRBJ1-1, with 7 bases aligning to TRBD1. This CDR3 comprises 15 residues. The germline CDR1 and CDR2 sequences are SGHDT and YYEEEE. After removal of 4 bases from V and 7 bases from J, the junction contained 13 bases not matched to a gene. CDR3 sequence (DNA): TGTGCCAGCAGCCGGCCGGGACAGAAGGCTATTGAAGCTTTCTTT. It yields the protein CASSRPGQKAIEAFF.

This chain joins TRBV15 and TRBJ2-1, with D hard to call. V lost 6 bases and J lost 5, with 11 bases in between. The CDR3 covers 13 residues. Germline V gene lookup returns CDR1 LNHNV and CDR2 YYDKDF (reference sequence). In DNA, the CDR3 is TGTGCCACCAGTTCTTACCTTAACAATGAGCAGTTCTTC. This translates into CATSSYLNNEQFF.

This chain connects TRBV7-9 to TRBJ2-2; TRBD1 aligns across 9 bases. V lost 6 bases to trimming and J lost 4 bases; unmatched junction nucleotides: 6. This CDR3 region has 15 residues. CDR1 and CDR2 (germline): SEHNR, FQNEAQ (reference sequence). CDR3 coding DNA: TGTGCCAGCAGAAACCGACAGGGGGGCACCGGGGAGCTGTTTTTT. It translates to CASRNRQGGTGELFF.

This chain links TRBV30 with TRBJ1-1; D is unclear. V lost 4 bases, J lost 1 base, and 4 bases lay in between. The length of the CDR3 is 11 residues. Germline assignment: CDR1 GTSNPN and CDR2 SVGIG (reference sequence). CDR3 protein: CAWTTNTEAFF. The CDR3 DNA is TGTGCCTGGACTACGAACACTGAAGCTTTCTTT.

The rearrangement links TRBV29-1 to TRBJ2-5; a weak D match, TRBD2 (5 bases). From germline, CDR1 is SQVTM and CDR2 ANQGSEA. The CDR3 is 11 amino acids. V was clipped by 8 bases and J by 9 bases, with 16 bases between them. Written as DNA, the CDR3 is TGCAGCTCCGACTATGGTGGGGCCCAGTACTTC. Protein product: CSSDYGGAQYF.

CDR3 residues: CSVGGGNYGYTF. In DNA, the CDR3 is TGCAGCGTGGGAGGGGGGAACTATGGCTACACCTTC. This chain joins TRBV29-1 and TRBJ1-2, with D perhaps TRBD1 (6 bases). The CDR3 covers 12 residues. Trimming cost V 6 bases and J 2 bases, with 10 bases left between them. In germline, CDR1 is SQVTM, CDR2 ANQGSEA.

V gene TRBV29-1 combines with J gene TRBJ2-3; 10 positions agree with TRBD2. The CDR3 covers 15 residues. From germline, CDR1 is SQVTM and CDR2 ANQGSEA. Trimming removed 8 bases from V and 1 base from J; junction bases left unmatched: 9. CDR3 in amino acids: CSMGGSGGGTDTQYF. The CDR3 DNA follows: TGCAGCATGGGAGGAAGCGGGGGGGGCACAGATACGCAGTATTTT.

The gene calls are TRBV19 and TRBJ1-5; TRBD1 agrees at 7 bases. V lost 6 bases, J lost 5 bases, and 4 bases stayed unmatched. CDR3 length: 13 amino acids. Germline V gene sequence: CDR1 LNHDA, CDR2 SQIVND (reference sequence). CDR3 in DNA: TGTGCCAGTAGCAACGACAGGGATCAGCCCCAGCATTTT. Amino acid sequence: CASSNDRDQPQHF.

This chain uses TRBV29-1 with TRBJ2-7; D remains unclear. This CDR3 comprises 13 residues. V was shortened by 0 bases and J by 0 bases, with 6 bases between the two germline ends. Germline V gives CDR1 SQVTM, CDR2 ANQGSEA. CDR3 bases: TGCAGCGTTGAAGAAAGGAGCTCCTACGAGCAGTACTTC. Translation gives CSVEERSSYEQYF.

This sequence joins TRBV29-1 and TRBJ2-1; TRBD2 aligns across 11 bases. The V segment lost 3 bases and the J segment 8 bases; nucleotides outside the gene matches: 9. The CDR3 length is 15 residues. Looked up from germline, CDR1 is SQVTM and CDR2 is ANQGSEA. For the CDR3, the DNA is TGCAGCGTTGAGGGTAGCGGGGGGGCCCGGGATGAGCAGTTCTTC. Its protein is CSVEGSGGARDEQFF.

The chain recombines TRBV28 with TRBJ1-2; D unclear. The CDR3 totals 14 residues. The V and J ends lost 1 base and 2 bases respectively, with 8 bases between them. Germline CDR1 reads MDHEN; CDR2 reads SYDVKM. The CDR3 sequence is CASSLLTGNYGYTF. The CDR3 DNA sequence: TGTGCCAGCAGTTTATTGACGGGGAACTATGGCTACACCTTC.

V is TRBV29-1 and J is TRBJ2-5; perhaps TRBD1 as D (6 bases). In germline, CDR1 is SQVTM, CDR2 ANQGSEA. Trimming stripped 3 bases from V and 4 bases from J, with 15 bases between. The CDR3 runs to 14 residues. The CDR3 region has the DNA TGCAGCGTTGAGGGCAGGGGAAGTAGAGAGACCCAGTACTTC. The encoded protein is CSVEGRGSRETQYF. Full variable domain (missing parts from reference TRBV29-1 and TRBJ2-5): SAVISQKPSRDICQRGTSLTIQCQVDSQVTMMFWYRQQPGQSLTLIATANQGSEATYESGFVIDKFPISRPNLTFSTLTVSNMSPEDSSIYLCSVEGRGSRETQYFGPGTRLLVL.

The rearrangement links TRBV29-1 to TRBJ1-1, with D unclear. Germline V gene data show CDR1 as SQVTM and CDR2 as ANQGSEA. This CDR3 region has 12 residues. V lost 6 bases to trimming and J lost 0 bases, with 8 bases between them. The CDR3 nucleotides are TGCAGCGTCGCCCCAGTGAACACTGAAGCTTTCTTT. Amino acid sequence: CSVAPVNTEAFF. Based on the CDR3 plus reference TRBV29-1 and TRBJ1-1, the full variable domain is SAVISQKPSRDICQRGTSLTIQCQVDSQVTMMFWYRQQPGQSLTLIATANQGSEATYESGFVIDKFPISRPNLTFSTLTVSNMSPEDSSIYLCSVAPVNTEAFFGQGTRLTVV.

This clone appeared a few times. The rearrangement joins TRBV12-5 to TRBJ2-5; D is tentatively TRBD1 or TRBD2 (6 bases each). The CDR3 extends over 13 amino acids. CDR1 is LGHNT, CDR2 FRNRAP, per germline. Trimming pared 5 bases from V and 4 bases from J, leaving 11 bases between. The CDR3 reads CASGGGQRETQYF. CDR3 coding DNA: TGTGCTAGTGGTGGGGGGCAGAGAGAGACCCAGTACTTC. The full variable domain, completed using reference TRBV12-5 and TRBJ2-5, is DARVTQTPRHKVTEMGQEVTMRCQPILGHNTVFWYRQTMMQGLELLAYFRNRAPLDDSGMPKDRFSAEMPDATLATLKIQPSEPRDSAVYFCASGGGQRETQYFGPGTRLLVL.

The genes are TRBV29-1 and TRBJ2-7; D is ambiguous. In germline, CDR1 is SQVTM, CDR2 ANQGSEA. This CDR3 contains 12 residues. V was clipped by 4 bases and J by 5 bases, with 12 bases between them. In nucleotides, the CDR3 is TGCAGCGTTGCCCACACCCAAGACGAGCAGTACTTC. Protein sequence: CSVAHTQDEQYF.

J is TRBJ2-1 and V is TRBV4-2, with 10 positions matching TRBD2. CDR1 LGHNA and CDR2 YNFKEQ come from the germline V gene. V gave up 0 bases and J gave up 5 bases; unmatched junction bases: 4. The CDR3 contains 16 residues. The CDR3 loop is CASSQDPSGGDNEQFF. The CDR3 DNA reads TGTGCCAGCAGCCAAGATCCCAGCGGGGGGGACAATGAGCAGTTCTTC.